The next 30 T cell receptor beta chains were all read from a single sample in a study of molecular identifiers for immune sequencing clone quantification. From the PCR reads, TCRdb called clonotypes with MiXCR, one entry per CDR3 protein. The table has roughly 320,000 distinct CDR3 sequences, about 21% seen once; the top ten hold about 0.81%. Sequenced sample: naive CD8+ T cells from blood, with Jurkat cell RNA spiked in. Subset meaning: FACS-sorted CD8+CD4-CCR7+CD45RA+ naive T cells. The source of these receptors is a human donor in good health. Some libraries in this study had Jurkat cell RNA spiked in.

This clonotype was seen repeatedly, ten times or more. The CDR3 reads CASSVQPIDPEAFF. The CDR3 DNA is TGTGCCAGCAGCGTTCAGCCGATCGACCCTGAAGCTTTCTTT. The V call is TRBV9, the J call TRBJ1-1; no clear D. Germline CDR1 is SGDLS and CDR2 is YYNGEE. The CDR3 is 14 amino acids. V gave up 2 bases and J gave up 6 bases, with 14 bases separating them.

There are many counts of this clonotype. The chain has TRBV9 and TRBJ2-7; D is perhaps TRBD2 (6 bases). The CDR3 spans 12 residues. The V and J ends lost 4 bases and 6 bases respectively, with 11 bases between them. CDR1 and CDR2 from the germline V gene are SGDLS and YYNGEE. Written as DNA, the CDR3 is TGTGCCAGCAGCTATGGGGGGTCCGAGCAGTACTTC. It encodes CASSYGGSEQYF.

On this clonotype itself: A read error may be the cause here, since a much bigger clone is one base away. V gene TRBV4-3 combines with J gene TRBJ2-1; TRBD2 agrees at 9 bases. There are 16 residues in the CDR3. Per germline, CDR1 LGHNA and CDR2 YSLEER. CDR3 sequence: CASSQDRTSEYSEQFF. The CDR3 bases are TGCGCCAGCAGCCAAGATCGGACTAGCGAGTACAGTGAGCAGTTCTTC.

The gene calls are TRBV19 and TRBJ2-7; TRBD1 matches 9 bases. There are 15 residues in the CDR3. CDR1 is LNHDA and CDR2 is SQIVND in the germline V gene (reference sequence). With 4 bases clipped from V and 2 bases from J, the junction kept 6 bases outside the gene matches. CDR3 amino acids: CASSTGTGFAYEQYF. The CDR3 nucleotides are TGTGCCAGTAGTACCGGGACAGGGTTCGCCTACGAGCAGTACTTC.

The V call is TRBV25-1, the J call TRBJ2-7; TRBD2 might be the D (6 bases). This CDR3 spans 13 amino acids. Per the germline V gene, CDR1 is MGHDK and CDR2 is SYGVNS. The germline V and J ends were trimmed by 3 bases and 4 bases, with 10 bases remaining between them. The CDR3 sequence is CASSDPGGYEQYF. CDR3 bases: TGTGCCAGCAGTGACCCCGGAGGGTACGAGCAGTACTTC.

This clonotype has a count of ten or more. The CDR3: CASSLGGAKNIQYF. The CDR3 bases are TGTGCCAGCAGCTTAGGAGGGGCCAAAAACATTCAGTACTTC. This chain connects TRBV7-9 to TRBJ2-4; possible D gene TRBD2, 5 bases. This CDR3 region has 14 residues. The germline gives CDR1 SEHNR, CDR2 FQNEAQ (reference sequence). V gave up 1 base and J gave up 1 base, with 5 bases separating them. Looking up the rest from reference TRBV7-9 and TRBJ2-4 gives the full variable domain: DTGVSQNPRHKITKRGQNVTFRCDPISEHNRLYWYRQTLGQGPEFLTYFQNEAQLEKSRLLSDRFSAERPKGSFSTLEIQRTEQGDSAMYLCASSLGGAKNIQYFGAGTRLSVL.

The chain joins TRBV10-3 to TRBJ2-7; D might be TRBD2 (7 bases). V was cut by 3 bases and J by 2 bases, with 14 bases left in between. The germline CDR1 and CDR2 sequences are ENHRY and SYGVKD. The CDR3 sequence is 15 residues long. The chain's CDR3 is CAISDGGGGAYEQYF. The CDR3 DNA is TGTGCCATCAGTGATGGAGGGGGGGGGGCCTACGAGCAGTACTTC.

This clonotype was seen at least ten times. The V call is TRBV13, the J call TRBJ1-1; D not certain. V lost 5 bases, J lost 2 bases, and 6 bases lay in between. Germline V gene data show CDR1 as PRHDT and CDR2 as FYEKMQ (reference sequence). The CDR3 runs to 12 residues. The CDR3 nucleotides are TGTGCCAGCAGCCTAAAAAACACTGAAGCTTTCTTT. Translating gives CASSLKNTEAFF.

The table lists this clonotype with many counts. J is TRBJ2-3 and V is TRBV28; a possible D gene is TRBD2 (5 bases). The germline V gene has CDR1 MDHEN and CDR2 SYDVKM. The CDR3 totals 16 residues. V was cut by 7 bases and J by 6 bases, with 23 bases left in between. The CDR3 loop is CASIPPRALMGDTQYF. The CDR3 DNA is TGTGCCAGCATCCCCCCGCGGGCCCTCATGGGGGATACGCAGTATTTT.

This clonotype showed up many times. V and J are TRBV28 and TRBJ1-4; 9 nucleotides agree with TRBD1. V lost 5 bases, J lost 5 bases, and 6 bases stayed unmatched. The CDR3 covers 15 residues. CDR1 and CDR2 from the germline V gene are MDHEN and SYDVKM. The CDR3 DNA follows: TGTGCCAGCAGTCCCCTCGGGACAGGGAATGAAAAACTGTTTTTT. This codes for CASSPLGTGNEKLFF.

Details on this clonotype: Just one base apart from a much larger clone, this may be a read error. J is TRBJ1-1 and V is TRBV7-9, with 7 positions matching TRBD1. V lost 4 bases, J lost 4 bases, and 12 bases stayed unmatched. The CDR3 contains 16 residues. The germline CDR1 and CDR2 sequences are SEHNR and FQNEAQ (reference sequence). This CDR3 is CASSSQPQGGGTEAFF. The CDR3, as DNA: TGTGCCAGCAGCTCCCAACCCCAGGGGGGGGGCACTGAAGCTTTCTTT.

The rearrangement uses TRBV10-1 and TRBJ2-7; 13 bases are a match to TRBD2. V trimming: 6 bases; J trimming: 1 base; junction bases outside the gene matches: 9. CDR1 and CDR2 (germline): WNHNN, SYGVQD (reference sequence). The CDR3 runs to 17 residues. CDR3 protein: CASRAGTSGALSYEQYF. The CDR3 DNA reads TGCGCCAGCAGGGCCGGGACTAGCGGGGCCCTTTCCTACGAGCAGTACTTC.

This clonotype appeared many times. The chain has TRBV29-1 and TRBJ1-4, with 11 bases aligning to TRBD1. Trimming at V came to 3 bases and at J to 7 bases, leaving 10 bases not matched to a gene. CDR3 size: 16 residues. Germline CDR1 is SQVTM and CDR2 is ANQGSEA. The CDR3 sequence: CSVDGTPGQGGEKLFF. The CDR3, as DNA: TGCAGCGTTGATGGAACCCCGGGACAGGGGGGTGAAAAACTGTTTTTT.

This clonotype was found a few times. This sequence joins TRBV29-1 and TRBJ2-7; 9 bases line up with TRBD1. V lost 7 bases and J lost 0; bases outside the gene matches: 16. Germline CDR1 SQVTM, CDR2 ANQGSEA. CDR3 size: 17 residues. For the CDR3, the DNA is TGCAGCGCAGTTTGTCGCCGGACAGGGGATAGCTCCTACGAGCAGTACTTC. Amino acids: CSAVCRRTGDSSYEQYF.

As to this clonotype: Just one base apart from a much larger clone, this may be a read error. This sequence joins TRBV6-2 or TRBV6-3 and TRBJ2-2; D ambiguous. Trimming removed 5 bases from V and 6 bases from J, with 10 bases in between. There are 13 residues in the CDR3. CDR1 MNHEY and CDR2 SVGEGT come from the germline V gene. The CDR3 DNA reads TGTGCCAGCAGTCGAAGTTACGCCGGGGAGCTGTTTTTT. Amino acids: CASSRSYAGELFF.

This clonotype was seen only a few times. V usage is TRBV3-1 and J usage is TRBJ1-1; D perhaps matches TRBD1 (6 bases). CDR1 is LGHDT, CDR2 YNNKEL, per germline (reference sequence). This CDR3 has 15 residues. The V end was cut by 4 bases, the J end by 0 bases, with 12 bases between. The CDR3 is CASSLTGHLNTEAFF. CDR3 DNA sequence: TGTGCCAGCAGCCTGACAGGACACTTGAACACTGAAGCTTTCTTT.

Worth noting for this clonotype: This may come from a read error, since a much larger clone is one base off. CDR3 coding DNA: TGTGCCAGCAGCTTAAGCCGGGACAGCCCCTACGAGCGGTACTTC. Encoded protein: CASSLSRDSPYERYF. This chain connects TRBV7-9 to TRBJ2-7; TRBD1 agrees at 7 bases. CDR1 and CDR2 from the germline V gene are SEHNR and FQNEAQ (reference sequence). This CDR3 is 15 amino acids long.

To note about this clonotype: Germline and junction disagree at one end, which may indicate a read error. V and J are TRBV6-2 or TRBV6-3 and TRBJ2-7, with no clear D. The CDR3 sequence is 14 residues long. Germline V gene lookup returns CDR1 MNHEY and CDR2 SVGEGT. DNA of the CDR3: TGTGCCAGCAGTTATCCGGGTATCGCCTACGAGCAGTGCTTC. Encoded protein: CASSYPGIAYEQCF.

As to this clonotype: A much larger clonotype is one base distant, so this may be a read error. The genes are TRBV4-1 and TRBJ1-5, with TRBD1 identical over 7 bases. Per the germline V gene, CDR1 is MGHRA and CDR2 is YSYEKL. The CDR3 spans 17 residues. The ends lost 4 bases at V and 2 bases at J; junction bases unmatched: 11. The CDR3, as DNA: TGCGCCAGCAGCCGAGAAACAGGGGTCTACGGCAATCAGCCCCAGCATTTT. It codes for CASSRETGVYGNQPQHF.

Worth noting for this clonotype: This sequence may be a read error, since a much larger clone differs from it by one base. The CDR3 bases are TGCGCCAGCAGCCAAGGTAGGTCTAGCGCCTACGAGCAGTACTTC. Residues: CASSQGRSSAYEQYF. The rearrangement uses TRBV4-3 and TRBJ2-7, with D possibly being TRBD2 (6 bases). The CDR3 is 15 amino acids. Germline V gene lookup returns CDR1 LGHNA and CDR2 YSLEER. V was shortened by 1 base and J by 2 bases, with 12 bases between the two germline ends.

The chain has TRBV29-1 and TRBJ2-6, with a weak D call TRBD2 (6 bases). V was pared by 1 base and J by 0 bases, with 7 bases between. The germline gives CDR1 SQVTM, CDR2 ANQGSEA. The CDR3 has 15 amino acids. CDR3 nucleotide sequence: TGCAGCGTTGAAGTCGGGAGCTCTGGGGCCAACGTCCTGACTTTC. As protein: CSVEVGSSGANVLTF.

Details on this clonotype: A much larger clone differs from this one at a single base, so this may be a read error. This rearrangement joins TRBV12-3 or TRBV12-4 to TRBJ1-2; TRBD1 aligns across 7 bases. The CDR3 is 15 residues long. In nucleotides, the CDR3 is TGTGCCAGCACCCCCGGGGCCAGGGACAGCTATGGCTGCACCTTC. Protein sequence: CASTPGARDSYGCTF.

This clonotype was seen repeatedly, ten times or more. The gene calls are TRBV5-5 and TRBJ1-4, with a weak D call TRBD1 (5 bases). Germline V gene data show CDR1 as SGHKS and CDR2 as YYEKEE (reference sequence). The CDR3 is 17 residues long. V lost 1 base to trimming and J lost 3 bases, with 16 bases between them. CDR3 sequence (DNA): TGTGCCAGCAGCTTGAAGAACAGACAGCTAGCTAATGAAAAACTGTTTTTT. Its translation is CASSLKNRQLANEKLFF.

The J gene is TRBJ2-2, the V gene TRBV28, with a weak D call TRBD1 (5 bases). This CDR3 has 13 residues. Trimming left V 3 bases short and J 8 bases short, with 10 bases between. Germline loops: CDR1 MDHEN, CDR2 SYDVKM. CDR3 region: CASSFRRAGELFF. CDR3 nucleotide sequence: TGTGCCAGCAGTTTTCGCAGGGCGGGGGAGCTGTTTTTT.

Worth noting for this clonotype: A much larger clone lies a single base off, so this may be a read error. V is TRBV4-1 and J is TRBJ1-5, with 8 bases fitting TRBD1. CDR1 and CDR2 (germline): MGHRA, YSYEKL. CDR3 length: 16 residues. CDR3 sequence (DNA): TGCGCCAGCAGCCAGGGAGGGACAGGCATAAATCGGCCCCAGCATTTT. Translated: CASSQGGTGINRPQHF.

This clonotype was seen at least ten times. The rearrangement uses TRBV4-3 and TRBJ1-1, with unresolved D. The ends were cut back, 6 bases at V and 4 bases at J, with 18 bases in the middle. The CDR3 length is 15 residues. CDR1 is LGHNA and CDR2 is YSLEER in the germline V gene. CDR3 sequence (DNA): TGCGCCAGCAGTCCAATTGGAGGGTCGGCCACTGAAGCTTTCTTT. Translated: CASSPIGGSATEAFF.

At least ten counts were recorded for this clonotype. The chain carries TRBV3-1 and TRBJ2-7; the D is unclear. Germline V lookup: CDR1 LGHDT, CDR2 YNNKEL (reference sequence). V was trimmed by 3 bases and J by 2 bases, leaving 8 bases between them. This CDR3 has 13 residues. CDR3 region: CASSQDGTYEQYF. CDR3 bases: TGTGCCAGCAGCCAGGATGGGACCTACGAGCAGTACTTC.

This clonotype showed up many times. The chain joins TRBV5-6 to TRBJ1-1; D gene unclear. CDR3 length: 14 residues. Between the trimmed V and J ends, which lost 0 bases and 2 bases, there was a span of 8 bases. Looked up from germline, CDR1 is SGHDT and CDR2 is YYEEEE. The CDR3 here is CASSLAPQNTEAFF. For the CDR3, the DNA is TGTGCCAGCAGCTTGGCCCCACAAAACACTGAAGCTTTCTTT.

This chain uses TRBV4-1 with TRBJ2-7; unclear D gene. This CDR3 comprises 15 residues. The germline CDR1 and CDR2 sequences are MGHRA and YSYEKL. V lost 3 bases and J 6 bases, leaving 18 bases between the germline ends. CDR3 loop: CASSHSYTAFSEQYF. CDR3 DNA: TGCGCCAGCAGCCACTCGTACACCGCCTTTTCCGAGCAGTACTTC.

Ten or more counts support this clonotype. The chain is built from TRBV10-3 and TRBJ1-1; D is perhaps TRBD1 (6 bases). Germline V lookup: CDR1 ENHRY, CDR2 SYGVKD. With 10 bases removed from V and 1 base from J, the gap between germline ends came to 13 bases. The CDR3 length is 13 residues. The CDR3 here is CATNPGENTEAFF. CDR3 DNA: TGTGCCACGAACCCAGGGGAGAACACTGAAGCTTTCTTT.